This TCR beta chain is drawn from a study of blood T cell repertoires in COVID-19. Background on the study: PBMCs, B-cell-depleted T cells, or T cells provided the cDNA or gDNA that made up the material.

Measured with immunoSEQ multiplex PCR; TCRdb has only the in-frame clones, and not every one. The data hold roughly 150,000 clones, with around 80% observed a single time. The study drew participants aged about 18 to 89 years from 20 to 30 US areas. Of note for this clone: Other DNA variants within this sample encode the same CDR3.

CDR1 and CDR2 from the germline V gene are MNHEY and SVGAGI. Trimming left V 3 bases short and J 4 bases short, with 12 bases between. CDR3 length: 14 amino acids. Sequenced: PBMCs or T cells enriched from blood (not recorded which). The clonotype was recovered from a man in his fifties or sixties who had recovered from COVID-19. The gene calls are TRBV6-5 and TRBJ1-1, with a possible D match to TRBD1 (5 bases). The CDR3 loop reads CASSYGQGGTEAFF. The CDR3 nucleotides are TGTGCCAGCAGTTATGGGCAGGGAGGCACTGAAGCTTTCTTT.